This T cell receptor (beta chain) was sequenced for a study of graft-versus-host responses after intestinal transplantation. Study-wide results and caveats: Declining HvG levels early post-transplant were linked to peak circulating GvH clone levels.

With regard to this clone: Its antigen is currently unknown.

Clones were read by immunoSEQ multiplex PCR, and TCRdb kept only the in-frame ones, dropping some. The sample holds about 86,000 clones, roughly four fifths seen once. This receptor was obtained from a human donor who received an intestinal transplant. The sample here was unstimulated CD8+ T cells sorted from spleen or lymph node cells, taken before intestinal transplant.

The CDR3 DNA sequence: TGTGCCAGCACGCGCCGGGACAGGGATTTGTCACCCCTCCACTTT. This translates into CASTRRDRDLSPLHF. The rearrangement links TRBV2 to TRBJ1-6, with 9 bases aligning to TRBD1. After removal of 7 bases from V and 10 bases from J, the junction contained 11 bases not matched to a gene. This CDR3 contains 15 residues. Germline CDR1 is SNHLY and CDR2 is FYNNEI.